These 19 T cell receptor beta chains share one sample of origin, sequenced in a study of post-analysis software for immune sequencing data. Findings of the study overall: In patients, about five TRBV segments were more frequent than in controls, with TRBV5-6, TRBV5-1 and TRBV20-1 among them.

Antigens for these TCRs are unknown. The TCR beta cDNA libraries contained unique molecular identifiers. MiXCR, run by TCRdb on the PCR reads, gives a single entry per CDR3 protein. The table has roughly 700,000 distinct CDR3 sequences, 30% seen once. Sequencing input: blood. These receptor sequences come from a girl between 5 and 17 years old with multiple sclerosis.

This sequence joins TRBV24-1 and TRBJ1-1; D possibly corresponds to TRBD1 (6 bases). Germline assignment: CDR1 KGHDR and CDR2 SFDVKD. The length of the CDR3 is 14 residues. Trimming removed 5 bases at V and 1 base at J, with 10 bases between. This CDR3 reads CATSAAGANTEAFF. The CDR3 DNA reads TGTGCCACCAGTGCGGCAGGGGCGAACACTGAAGCTTTCTTT.

CDR3 in amino acids: CASSHGGVETQYF. The CDR3 DNA reads as TGTGCCAGCAGCCACGGGGGGGTAGAGACCCAGTACTTC. This chain uses TRBV12-3 or TRBV12-4 with TRBJ2-5, with 8 bases that match TRBD2. Trimming at V came to 6 bases and at J to 4 bases, leaving 4 bases not matched to a gene. This CDR3 contains 13 residues.

This chain uses TRBV15 with TRBJ2-1, with a possible D match to TRBD2 (6 bases). The germline gives CDR1 LNHNV, CDR2 YYDKDF (reference sequence). CDR3 size: 15 residues. V shed 3 bases and J shed 8 bases, with 17 bases lying between them. The CDR3 here is CATSSPHRGGDEQFF. As DNA, the CDR3 is TGTGCCACCAGCAGCCCTCATCGGGGAGGCGATGAGCAGTTCTTC.

The gene calls are TRBV5-1 and TRBJ2-1; TRBD1 aligns across 9 bases. The length of the CDR3 is 16 residues. Trimming took 4 bases from V and 1 from J; bases not matched to a gene: 6. Germline CDR1 is SGHRS and CDR2 is YFSETQ. CDR3 amino acids: CASSLRQGGSYNEQFF. CDR3 DNA: TGCGCCAGCAGCCTAAGACAGGGGGGTTCCTACAATGAGCAGTTCTTC.

In its sample, this clonotype was seen once. CDR3 in DNA: TGCAGTGCCCAGCTCGGGGGCGGGGGCTACACCTTC. Amino acids: CSAQLGGGGYTF. The V call is TRBV20-1, the J call TRBJ1-2; tentative D call: TRBD1 (6 bases). The V gene's germline CDR1 is DFQATT and CDR2 SNEGSKA (reference sequence). This CDR3 has 12 amino acids. Between the trimmed V and J ends, which lost 6 bases and 8 bases, there was a span of 16 bases.

The chain couples TRBV4-1 to TRBJ2-5; D is uncertain. Trimming left V 0 bases short and J 2 bases short, with 10 bases between. Germline CDR1 MGHRA, CDR2 YSYEKL. The CDR3 contains 15 residues. The CDR3 sequence is CASSQERQRQETQYF. The CDR3 DNA reads as TGCGCCAGCAGCCAAGAACGCCAAAGGCAAGAGACCCAGTACTTC.

Concerning this clonotype: Possible read error: a much larger clone is one base away. The chain carries TRBV10-3 and TRBJ2-1; D possibly matches TRBD1 or TRBD2 (6 bases each). The CDR3 is 12 residues long. Trimming cost V 5 bases and J 8 bases, with 10 bases left between them. Germline CDR1 is ENHRY and CDR2 is SYGVKD. CDR3 sequence reads: CAISKGGYEQFF. The CDR3 nucleotides read TGTGCCATCAGTAAGGGGGGCTATGAGCAGTTCTTC.

A word on this clonotype: Its ends do not fully match the called genes, so a read error is possible. The chain joins TRBV28 to TRBJ1-1; 7 nucleotides match TRBD1. The V gene's germline CDR1 is MDHEN and CDR2 SYDVKM. The CDR3 is made up of 14 amino acids. The CDR3 coding sequence is TGTGCCCGCAGCGATTACAGGGGTAGCACTGAAGCTTTCTTT. Translated: CARSDYRGSTEAFF.

The chain employs TRBV9 and TRBJ2-1, with 7 bases fitting TRBD2. CDR1 SGDLS and CDR2 YYNGEE come from the germline V gene. V dropped 0 bases and J dropped 1; count of bases not matched to a gene: 7. The CDR3 covers 17 residues. The CDR3 spells CASSVEGGSKSYNEQFF. CDR3 nucleotide sequence: TGTGCCAGCAGCGTAGAGGGCGGGAGTAAATCCTACAATGAGCAGTTCTTC.

This clonotype was observed a few times. The chain is built from TRBV29-1 and TRBJ1-2, with a tentative D call TRBD1 (5 bases). The germline V and J ends were trimmed by 4 bases and 4 bases, with 19 bases remaining between them. CDR3 length: 15 amino acids. Germline-derived CDR1 and CDR2 are SQVTM and ANQGSEA. The CDR3 DNA follows: TGCAGCGTTGTCCTTAACCGGGACTCAAGCTATGGCTACACCTTC. The encoded protein is CSVVLNRDSSYGYTF.

The genes are TRBV12-3 or TRBV12-4 and TRBJ1-6, with 8 bases lining up with TRBD1. This CDR3 has 14 amino acids. The V segment lost 8 bases and the J segment 9 bases; nucleotides outside the gene matches: 9. The DNA of the CDR3 is TGTGCCAGCGGGTCAGGGGGCCGTGGTTCACCCCTCCACTTT. Encoded protein: CASGSGGRGSPLHF.

This clonotype was seen repeatedly, ten times or more. The V call is TRBV12-3 or TRBV12-4, the J call TRBJ2-1; no clear D gene. Trimming cost V 4 bases and J 5 bases, with 3 bases left between them. There are 11 residues in the CDR3. The CDR3 nucleotides read TGTGCCAGCAGTTACAACAATGAGCAGTTCTTC. This sequence encodes CASSYNNEQFF.

The chain has TRBV4-1 and TRBJ1-4; D is perhaps TRBD1 (5 bases). CDR3 length: 16 residues. CDR1 and CDR2 from the germline V gene are MGHRA and YSYEKL. V shed 0 bases and J shed 5 bases, with 13 bases lying between them. The chain's CDR3 is CASSQDRGTGNEKLFF. The DNA for the CDR3 is TGCGCCAGCAGCCAAGATCGGGGGACGGGGAATGAAAAACTGTTTTTT.

V gene TRBV10-3 combines with J gene TRBJ1-1; no definite D call. V gave up 10 bases and J gave up 4 bases, with 19 bases separating them. CDR1 is ENHRY and CDR2 is SYGVKD in the germline V gene. There are 14 residues in the CDR3. CDR3 coding DNA: TGTGCCACCTTACAAACGGGGTTTGGCACTGAAGCTTTCTTT. This gives the protein CATLQTGFGTEAFF.

The rearrangement uses TRBV4-1 and TRBJ2-1; 8 nucleotides line up with TRBD2. Germline V gene sequence: CDR1 MGHRA, CDR2 YSYEKL. CDR3 size: 17 residues. With 2 bases clipped from V and 0 bases from J, the junction kept 6 bases outside the gene matches. The CDR3 nucleotides are TGCGCCAGCAGCCAACCGTTAGCGGGGAGCTCCTACAATGAGCAGTTCTTC. This translates into CASSQPLAGSSYNEQFF.

V usage is TRBV20-1 and J usage is TRBJ2-3; possibly TRBD1 for D (5 bases). CDR1 DFQATT and CDR2 SNEGSKA come from the germline V gene (reference sequence). V gave up 1 base and J gave up 0 bases, with 11 bases separating them. The CDR3 runs to 15 residues. The CDR3 loop is CSARVTRQSTDTQYF. The CDR3 nucleotides read TGCAGTGCTAGAGTCACACGACAGAGCACAGATACGCAGTATTTT.

This clonotype was recorded a few times. The chain links TRBV5-1 to TRBJ1-5; no reliable D call. V was trimmed by 4 bases and J by 4 bases, leaving 15 bases between them. The CDR3 extends over 15 amino acids. The germline gives CDR1 SGHRS, CDR2 YFSETQ. The CDR3, as DNA: TGCGCCAGCAGCCTGGGAACGGCACGGAATCAGCCCCAGCATTTT. Translated, it gives CASSLGTARNQPQHF.

The chain joins TRBV6-1 to TRBJ2-5, with 8 bases identical to TRBD2. J was trimmed by 11 bases and V by 8 bases; bases with no gene match: 13. The germline V gene encodes CDR1 MNHNS and CDR2 SASEGT. The CDR3 length is 13 residues. The CDR3 here is CASPSGRNGEQYF. DNA for the CDR3: TGTGCCAGCCCAAGCGGGAGAAATGGGGAGCAGTACTTC.

This clonotype was seen a few times. The chain carries TRBV7-2 and TRBJ2-3; 14 positions match TRBD2. With V trimmed by 5 bases and J by 0 bases, 7 bases remained unmatched. In germline, CDR1 is SGHTA, CDR2 FQGNSA. This CDR3 contains 18 residues. The CDR3 loop reads CASSRGTSGRRSTDTQYF. CDR3 nucleotide sequence: TGTGCCAGCAGCAGAGGGACTAGCGGGAGAAGGAGCACAGATACGCAGTATTTT.